This TCR beta chain comes out of a study of metastatic and nonmetastatic thyroid tumors. Study information: The authors compared repertoires across blood and tumor or nodule tissue from malignant and benign thyroid patients.

Patients were all untreated before their thyroid surgery. Points from the study as a whole: In blood and tumor, TCR beta diversity was reportedly significantly higher in malignant thyroid tumors than in benign nodules.

CDR3 length equals 16 residues. Germline V gene sequence: CDR1 MNHNS, CDR2 SASEGT. Trimming stripped 0 bases from V and 6 bases from J, with 18 bases between. Comment on this clone: Its specificity is unknown.

In the original workflow: The distant-metastasis classifier for papillary thyroid cancer was built from CDR3 differences across clinicopathological groups. TCRdb called clones again from the PCR reads with MiXCR. TCRdb, rather than the study authors, made the V and J calls. The table shows roughly 89,000 clones, with 12% occurring only once. The clonotype originates from a female donor with papillary thyroid cancer or a benign thyroid nodule (not recorded which). Some clones in this sample may be carry-over from other donors' samples. The rearrangement joins TRBV6-1 to TRBJ2-7, with D possibly being TRBD1 or TRBD2 (5 bases each). The material sequenced was tumor tissue. The CDR3 DNA reads TGTGCCAGCAGTGAAGCGGTTGGGACCATCGGGGCCGAGCAGTACTTC. It encodes CASSEAVGTIGAEQYF.